This T cell receptor beta chain stems from a study of identical twins. General study results and limits: Fewer insertions marked abundant cord blood beta clonotypes; young adult naive trended weakly, memory not at all. Low generation probability was overrepresented in out-of-frame alpha sequences shared by twins.

Germline V CDR1 and CDR2: SGHTA, FQGNSA. This CDR3 spans 16 amino acids. About this clonotype itself: Its antigen is not known. The junction departs from germline at one end; a sequencing error may be responsible.

TCRdb re-derived calls from the 5' RACE reads in MiXCR, one entry per CDR3 protein. The sample comprises some 260,000 distinct CDR3 sequences, roughly 13% of which are singletons, and around 9.5% rests with the top ten. What was sequenced was memory (CD45RO+) T cells sorted from blood. The chain is built from TRBV7-2 and TRBJ1-2; tentatively, D is TRBD1 (5 bases). The TCR comes from a woman between 18 and 30 years old in good health. The CDR3 sequence: CASSPSGGRASYAYTF. The DNA of the CDR3 is TGTGCCAGCAGTCCTTCGGGCGGCAGGGCGAGCTATGCCTACACCTTC.